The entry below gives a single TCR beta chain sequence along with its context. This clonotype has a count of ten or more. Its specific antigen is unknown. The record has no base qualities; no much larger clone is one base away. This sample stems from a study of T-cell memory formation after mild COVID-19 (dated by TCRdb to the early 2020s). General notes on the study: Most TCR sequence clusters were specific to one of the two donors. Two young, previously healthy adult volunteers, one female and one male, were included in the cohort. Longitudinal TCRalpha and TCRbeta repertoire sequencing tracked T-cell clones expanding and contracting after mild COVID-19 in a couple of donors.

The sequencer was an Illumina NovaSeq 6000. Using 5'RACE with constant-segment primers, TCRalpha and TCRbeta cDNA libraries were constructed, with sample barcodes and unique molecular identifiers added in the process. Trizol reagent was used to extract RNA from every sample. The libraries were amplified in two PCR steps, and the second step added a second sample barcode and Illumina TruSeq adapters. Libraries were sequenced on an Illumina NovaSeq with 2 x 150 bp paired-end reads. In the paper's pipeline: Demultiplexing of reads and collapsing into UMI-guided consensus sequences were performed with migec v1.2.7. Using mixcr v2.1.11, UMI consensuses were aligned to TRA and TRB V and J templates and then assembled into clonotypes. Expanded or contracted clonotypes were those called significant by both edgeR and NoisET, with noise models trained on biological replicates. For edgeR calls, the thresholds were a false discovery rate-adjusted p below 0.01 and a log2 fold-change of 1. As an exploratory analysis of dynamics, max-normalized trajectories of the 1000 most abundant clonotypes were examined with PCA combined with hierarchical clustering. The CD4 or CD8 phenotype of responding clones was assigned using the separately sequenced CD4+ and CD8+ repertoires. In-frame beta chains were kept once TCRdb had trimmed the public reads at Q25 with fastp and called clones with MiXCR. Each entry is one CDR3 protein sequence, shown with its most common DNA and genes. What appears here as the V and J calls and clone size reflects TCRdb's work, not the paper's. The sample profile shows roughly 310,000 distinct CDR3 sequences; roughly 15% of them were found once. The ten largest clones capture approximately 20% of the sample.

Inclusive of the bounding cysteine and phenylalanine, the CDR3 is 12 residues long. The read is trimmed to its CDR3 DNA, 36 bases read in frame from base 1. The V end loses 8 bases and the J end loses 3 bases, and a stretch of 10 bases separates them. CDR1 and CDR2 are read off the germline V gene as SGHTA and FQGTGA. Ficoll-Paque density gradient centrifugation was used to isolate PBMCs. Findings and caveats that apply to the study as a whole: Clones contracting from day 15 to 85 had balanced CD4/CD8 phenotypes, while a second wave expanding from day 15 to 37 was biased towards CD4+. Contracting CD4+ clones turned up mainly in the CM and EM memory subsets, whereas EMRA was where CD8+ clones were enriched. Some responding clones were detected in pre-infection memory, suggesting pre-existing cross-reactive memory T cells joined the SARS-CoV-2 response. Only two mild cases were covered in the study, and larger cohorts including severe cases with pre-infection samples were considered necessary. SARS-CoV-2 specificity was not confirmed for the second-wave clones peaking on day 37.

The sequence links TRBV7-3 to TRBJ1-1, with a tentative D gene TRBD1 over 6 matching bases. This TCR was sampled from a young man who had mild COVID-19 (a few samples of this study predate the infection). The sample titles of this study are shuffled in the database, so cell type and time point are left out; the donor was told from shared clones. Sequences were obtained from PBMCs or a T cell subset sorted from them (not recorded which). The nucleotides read TGTGCCAGCTCGGGACACTACACTGAAGCTTTCTTT. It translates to CASSGHYTEAFF. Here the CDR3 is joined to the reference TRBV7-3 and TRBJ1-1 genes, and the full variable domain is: GAGVSQTPSNKVTEKGKYVELRCDPISGHTALYWYRQSLGQGPEFLIYFQGTGAADDSGLPNDRFFAVRPEGSVSTLKIQRTERGDSAVYLCASSGHYTEAFFGQGTRLTVV.